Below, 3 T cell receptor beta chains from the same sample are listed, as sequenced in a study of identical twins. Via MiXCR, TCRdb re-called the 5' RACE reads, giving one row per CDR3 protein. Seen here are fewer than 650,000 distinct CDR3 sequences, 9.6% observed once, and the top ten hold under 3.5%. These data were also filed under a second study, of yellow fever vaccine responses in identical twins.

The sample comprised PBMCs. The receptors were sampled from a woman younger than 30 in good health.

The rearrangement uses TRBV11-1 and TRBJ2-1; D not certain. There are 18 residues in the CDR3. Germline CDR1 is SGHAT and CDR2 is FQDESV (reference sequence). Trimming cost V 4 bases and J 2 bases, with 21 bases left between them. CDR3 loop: CASSSNSGLSYPYNEQFF. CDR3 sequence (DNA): TGTGCCAGCAGCTCCAATTCCGGCCTGAGTTACCCCTACAATGAGCAGTTCTTC.

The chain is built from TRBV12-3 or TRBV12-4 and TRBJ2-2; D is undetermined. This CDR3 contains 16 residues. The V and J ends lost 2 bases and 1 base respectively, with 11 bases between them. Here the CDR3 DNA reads TGTGCCAGCAGTTTATACCCCGACCTGAACACCGGGGAGCTGTTTTTT. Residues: CASSLYPDLNTGELFF.

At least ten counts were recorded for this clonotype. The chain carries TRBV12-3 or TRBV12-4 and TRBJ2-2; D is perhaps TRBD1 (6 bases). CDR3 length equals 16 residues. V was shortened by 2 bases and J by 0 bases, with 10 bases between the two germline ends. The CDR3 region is CASSLQTGTNTGELFF. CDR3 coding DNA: TGTGCCAGCAGTTTACAAACAGGGACGAACACCGGGGAGCTGTTTTTT.